This T cell receptor (beta chain) was retrieved from a study of tumor-infiltrating lymphocytes in primary liver carcinoma. Study in general: Maximum tumor diameters ranged from roughly 4 to 11 cm, stage T1-T3 N0M0. Samples yielded about 3.5 to 7.5 million productive TCRbeta reads, similar across tissue types.

The study co-extracted DNA and RNA from around 20-30 mg of unsorted bulk tissue. Study-level findings and limits: Lower overlap was observed for tumor-adjacent and tumor-blood pairs relative to tumor region pairs.

The template, around 540 ng total RNA, yielded TCR beta cDNA made with a constant-region primer. Three nested multiplex PCR rounds, a slightly modified ARM-PCR method, built the TCR beta libraries. The opening two PCR rounds, 10 cycles each, paired TRBV1-TRBV30 forward primers with a C-beta reverse primer. A single record per CDR3 protein comes from TCRdb applying MiXCR to the multiplex PCR reads. The data hold about 96,000 distinct CDR3 sequences, with about 70% observed a single time. To note about this clonotype: Its antigen is unidentified.

Germline V gene sequence: CDR1 SGHTA, CDR2 FQGNSA. The J segment lost 9 bases and the V segment lost 4 bases, leaving 7 bases of the junction unmatched. This CDR3 is 13 amino acids long. Sequencing used tumor-adjacent normal liver tissue. The chain is built from TRBV7-2 and TRBJ2-7, with 9 bases matching TRBD2. The receptor's source is a man aged 35-49 years with primary liver carcinoma and hepatitis B virus infection. The CDR3 sequence: CASSSASGAGQYF. The DNA for the CDR3 is TGTGCCAGCAGCTCAGCTAGCGGGGCAGGGCAGTACTTC.